Each of the 3 T cell receptor beta chains below was sequenced from the same sample in a study of CD8 T cells in Susac syndrome. When the RNA was reverse transcribed, random hexamers were used with an input of 0.5 to 1 ug. TCRdb reprocessed the immunoSEQ multiplex PCR reads with MiXCR, giving one entry per CDR3 protein. The sample includes fewer than 350,000 distinct CDR3 sequences, around 89% of them seen just once. Sequencing was carried out using CD8+ T cells from PBMCs. These receptors came from a human donor with multiple sclerosis.

This clonotype was detected a few times. The chain couples TRBV19 to TRBJ2-3, with TRBD2 matching 12 bases. CDR3 length: 13 residues. The junction had 0 bases not matched to a gene; V was cut back by 7 bases and J by 4 bases. The germline CDR1 and CDR2 sequences are LNHDA and SQIVND (reference sequence). This chain's CDR3 is CASTSGRADTQYF. CDR3 bases: TGTGCCAGTACTAGCGGGAGGGCAGATACGCAGTATTTT.

The genes are TRBV25-1 and TRBJ2-7; 9 nucleotides match TRBD2. With 2 bases clipped from V and 3 bases from J, the junction kept 5 bases outside the gene matches. Germline lookup yields CDR1 MGHDK and CDR2 SYGVNS. The CDR3 loop spans 15 amino acids. The CDR3 protein is CASSEVGREGYEQYF. The DNA for the CDR3 is TGTGCCAGCAGTGAAGTGGGGCGGGAGGGCTACGAGCAGTACTTC.

V is TRBV29-1 and J is TRBJ2-1; TRBD1 aligns across 9 bases. This CDR3 is 13 amino acids long. V gave up 6 bases and J gave up 8 bases; unmatched junction bases: 8. Germline values: CDR1 SQVTM, CDR2 ANQGSEA. The CDR3 DNA follows: TGCAGCGTGGACCCGGGACAGGGTTATGAGCAGTTCTTC. Protein sequence: CSVDPGQGYEQFF.